The 26 T cell receptor beta chains reported below all come from one sample, sequenced in a study of T-cell reconstitution after alpha-beta-depleted transplantation in children. Unique molecular identifiers were used to barcode this TCRbeta library. TCRdb redid the calling of the PCR reads with MiXCR, one entry per CDR3 protein. The table shows 400,000 to 450,000 distinct CDR3 sequences, with approximately 42% occurring only once. The sample in question was PBMCs, obtained before TCRalphabeta/CD19-depleted stem cell transplant. Source of these receptors: a girl aged 2-10 years with aplastic anemia, due to receive a stem cell transplant.

The rearrangement joins TRBV27 to TRBJ2-2, with 10 bases aligning to TRBD1. The CDR3 is 16 amino acids. The germline V gene encodes CDR1 MNHEY and CDR2 SMNVEV (reference sequence). The junction had 6 bases not matched to a gene; V was cut back by 3 bases and J by 5 bases. The CDR3 loop reads CASSLRTGGFTGELFF. Here the CDR3 DNA reads TGTGCCAGCAGTTTGAGGACAGGGGGGTTTACCGGGGAGCTGTTTTTT.

The chain is built from TRBV12-3 or TRBV12-4 and TRBJ2-7; weak D call: TRBD2 (5 bases). The CDR3 runs to 13 residues. The ends were cut back, 4 bases at V and 2 bases at J, with 9 bases in the middle. CDR3 coding DNA: TGTGCCAGCAGTTCGAGCGGCACCTACGAGCAGTACTTC. Translated, it gives CASSSSGTYEQYF.

The V call is TRBV6-1, the J call TRBJ1-3; D might be TRBD1 (5 bases). V dropped 4 bases and J dropped 4 bases, with 17 bases sitting between them. This CDR3 comprises 16 residues. The germline CDR1 and CDR2 sequences are MNHNS and SASEGT. DNA of the CDR3: TGTGCCAGCAGTGTTTCCCTACAGGCCTACGGAAACACCATATATTTT. Amino acids: CASSVSLQAYGNTIYF.

This clonotype was counted ten times or more. CDR3 in amino acids: CSARVGAYEQYF. CDR3 nucleotides: TGCAGTGCTAGAGTCGGGGCCTACGAGCAGTACTTC. This chain joins TRBV20-1 and TRBJ2-7, with D tentatively TRBD2 (5 bases). Trimming cost V 1 base and J 2 bases, with 6 bases left between them. CDR1 and CDR2 (germline): DFQATT, SNEGSKA (reference sequence). The CDR3 sequence is 12 residues long.

The V and J genes are TRBV5-1 and TRBJ2-5; D gene unclear. The CDR3 has 10 residues. V was shortened by 3 bases and J by 13 bases, with 10 bases between the two germline ends. The germline gives CDR1 SGHRS, CDR2 YFSETQ. This CDR3 reads CASSSQDRYF. CDR3 bases: TGCGCCAGCAGCTCCCAAGATAGGTACTTC.

This clonotype was recorded once. The rearrangement links TRBV30 to TRBJ1-1; no reliable D call. Trimming cost V 2 bases and J 5 bases, with 6 bases left between them. This CDR3 region has 11 residues. The germline CDR1 and CDR2 sequences are GTSNPN and SVGIG (reference sequence). In DNA, the CDR3 is TGTGCCTGGAGTCGTCGGACTGAAGCTTTCTTT. Its protein is CAWSRRTEAFF.

This clonotype was seen many times. The V call is TRBV4-3, the J call TRBJ1-3; the D gene is possibly TRBD1 (5 bases). The CDR3 sequence is 17 residues long. V lost 2 bases and J lost 5, with 19 bases in between. The germline gives CDR1 LGHNA, CDR2 YSLEER. DNA for the CDR3: TGCGCCAGCAGCCAAATAGGGGTGGAATTAGAGAGAAACACCATATATTTT. Translated, it gives CASSQIGVELERNTIYF.

The CDR3 sequence is CASSSASTQYF. The CDR3 DNA follows: TGTGCCAGCAGCTCCGCAAGTACGCAGTATTTT. The chain combines TRBV7-2 with TRBJ2-3; D remains unclear. CDR1 and CDR2 from the germline V gene are SGHTA and FQGNSA. The germline V and J ends were trimmed by 4 bases and 8 bases, with 7 bases remaining between them. The CDR3 sequence is 11 residues long.

The gene calls are TRBV13 and TRBJ2-1; TRBD2 matches 8 bases. Trimming cost V 3 bases and J 15 bases; bases outside gene matches: 10. CDR3 length: 13 residues. The V gene's germline CDR1 is PRHDT and CDR2 FYEKMQ (reference sequence). The CDR3 DNA follows: TGTGCCAGCAGCTTCCAAGGTCGGGAGGGTCCGTTCTTC. It yields the protein CASSFQGREGPFF.

In this sample, this clonotype turned up many times. V gene TRBV6-1 combines with J gene TRBJ1-5; tentative D call: TRBD1 (5 bases). The germline CDR1 and CDR2 sequences are MNHNS and SASEGT. With 8 bases removed from V and 0 bases from J, the gap between germline ends came to 14 bases. The CDR3 loop spans 15 amino acids. The CDR3 DNA reads as TGTGCCAGCCTGGGACGGGGAGTTAGCAATCAGCCCCAGCATTTT. Its protein is CASLGRGVSNQPQHF.

CDR3 region: CSVTSGTVGQYF. The CDR3 coding sequence is TGCAGCGTGACTAGCGGGACGGTGGGGCAGTACTTC. This chain joins TRBV29-1 and TRBJ2-7, with 11 nucleotides matching TRBD2. CDR3 length equals 12 residues. Germline-derived CDR1 and CDR2 are SQVTM and ANQGSEA. Losses at the gene ends were 6 bases for V and 9 bases for J; bases not matched to a gene: 7.

V gene TRBV6-1 combines with J gene TRBJ1-5; TRBD1 aligns across 8 bases. The CDR3 is 15 residues long. The V and J ends lost 8 bases and 6 bases, in that order; junction bases with no gene match: 12. From germline, CDR1 is MNHNS and CDR2 SASEGT. CDR3 coding DNA: TGTGCCAGCGCAAAGGCACAGGGGGTTTTTCAGCCCCAGCATTTT. It yields the protein CASAKAQGVFQPQHF.

There are a few counts of this clonotype. The rearrangement links TRBV24-1 to TRBJ2-5; D is ambiguous. The CDR3 runs to 14 residues. V was cut by 1 base and J by 4 bases, with 9 bases left in between. Germline V gene sequence: CDR1 KGHDR, CDR2 SFDVKD. The CDR3 loop reads CATSDLGSGETQYF. The CDR3 nucleotides read TGTGCCACCAGTGATTTAGGCAGTGGAGAGACCCAGTACTTC.

The table lists this clonotype with many counts. The V call is TRBV29-1, the J call TRBJ2-5; TRBD2 is a possible D gene (6 bases). CDR3 length: 12 residues. The germline gives CDR1 SQVTM, CDR2 ANQGSEA. The CDR3 DNA reads TGCAGAGCCCAATGGGGGGAAGAGACCCAGTACTTC. Translated: CRAQWGEETQYF.

There are many counts of this clonotype. The chain is built from TRBV2 and TRBJ2-1, with TRBD2 matching over 9 bases. The CDR3 is 13 amino acids. From germline, CDR1 is SNHLY and CDR2 FYNNEI. The DNA of the CDR3 is TGTATGGGGGCGCGGGAGGGCCTCAATGAGCAGTTCTTC. Translated: CMGAREGLNEQFF.

The CDR3 sequence: CSALRLAGGPYEQYF. Written as DNA, the CDR3 is TGCAGTGCTCTACGACTAGCGGGAGGTCCCTACGAGCAGTACTTC. J is TRBJ2-7 and V is TRBV20-1; 13 positions agree with TRBD2. Trimming took 5 bases from V and 2 from J; bases not matched to a gene: 6. Germline V gives CDR1 DFQATT, CDR2 SNEGSKA (reference sequence). CDR3 length: 15 amino acids.

V is TRBV11-1 and J is TRBJ2-1, with 7 bases identical to TRBD2. The germline CDR1 and CDR2 sequences are SGHAT and FQDESV (reference sequence). The CDR3 is 16 residues long. V lost 3 bases to trimming and J lost 6 bases; unmatched junction nucleotides: 11. The CDR3 region is CASSLRRRESGNEQFF. DNA of the CDR3: TGTGCCAGCAGCTTGCGAAGGCGGGAGTCCGGCAATGAGCAGTTCTTC.

This clonotype is judged medium-sized. The gene calls are TRBV29-1 and TRBJ2-1; 7 nucleotides match TRBD1. Germline CDR1 reads SQVTM; CDR2 reads ANQGSEA. Trimming at V came to 6 bases and at J to 4 bases, leaving 12 bases not matched to a gene. CDR3 length: 15 amino acids. CDR3 region: CSVATGSGYYNEQFF. The CDR3 region has the DNA TGCAGCGTCGCGACAGGGTCTGGATATTACAATGAGCAGTTCTTC.

This clonotype was seen repeatedly, ten times or more. CDR3 region: CASSGGLAVLSYNEQFF. The CDR3 bases are TGTGCCAGCAGCGGGGGACTAGCGGTCCTCTCCTACAATGAGCAGTTCTTC. The V gene is TRBV9, the J gene TRBJ2-1, with 11 bases that match TRBD2. The CDR3 spans 17 residues. V lost 3 bases, J lost 0 bases, and 5 bases stayed unmatched. Germline lookup yields CDR1 SGDLS and CDR2 YYNGEE.

CDR3 region: CASSLSGRATYNEQFF. DNA for the CDR3: TGCGCCAGCAGCTTGAGCGGGAGGGCCACCTACAATGAGCAGTTCTTC. This chain uses TRBV5-1 with TRBJ2-1; 10 bases are shared with TRBD2. With V trimmed by 1 base and J by 2 bases, 3 bases remained unmatched. This CDR3 region has 16 residues. Looked up from germline, CDR1 is SGHRS and CDR2 is YFSETQ. Using reference TRBV5-1 and TRBJ2-1 for the parts outside the CDR3, the full variable domain is KAGVTQTPRYLIKTRGQQVTLSCSPISGHRSVSWYQQTPGQGLQFLFEYFSETQRNKGNFPGRFSGRQFSNSRSEMNVSTLELGDSALYLCASSLSGRATYNEQFFGPGTRLTVL.

This clonotype was counted at least ten times. This chain links TRBV12-3 or TRBV12-4 with TRBJ2-7; D is possibly TRBD2 (6 bases). The CDR3 runs 15 residues. Trimming took off 8 bases at V and 3 bases at J, with 20 bases between the two ends. CDR3 sequence (DNA): TGTGCCAGCCAGAACGATAAGGGAGGAGACTACGAGCAGTACTTC. This codes for CASQNDKGGDYEQYF.

This chain joins TRBV7-2 and TRBJ2-1; no reliable D call. The CDR3 runs to 15 residues. V was clipped by 4 bases and J by 3 bases, with 13 bases between them. Germline V gene lookup returns CDR1 SGHTA and CDR2 FQGNSA. This CDR3 is CASSSGDTDYNEQFF. CDR3 bases: TGTGCCAGCAGCTCAGGAGACACCGACTACAATGAGCAGTTCTTC.

The chain combines TRBV4-2 with TRBJ2-5; 10 nucleotides agree with TRBD2. CDR3 length: 16 residues. Germline CDR1 LGHNA, CDR2 YNFKEQ. V lost 5 bases and J lost 5; bases outside the gene matches: 11. The DNA of the CDR3 is TGTGCCAGCAGCACCCTAGCGGGAGTTGTAGTGGAGACCCAGTACTTC. Amino acid sequence: CASSTLAGVVVETQYF.

The chain carries TRBV7-2 and TRBJ2-5; 7 nucleotides line up with TRBD1. The CDR3 loop spans 14 amino acids. V lost 5 bases, J lost 0 bases, and 3 bases stayed unmatched. Germline CDR1 SGHTA, CDR2 FQGNSA. The CDR3 sequence is CASSPGTDQETQYF. The CDR3 nucleotides are TGTGCCAGCAGCCCCGGGACAGACCAAGAGACCCAGTACTTC.

This clonotype was seen at least ten times. The CDR3 DNA reads as TGTGCCAGCAGTTCTGATTGGCAGTTCACAGATACGCAGTATTTT. Its translation is CASSSDWQFTDTQYF. V is TRBV12-3 or TRBV12-4 and J is TRBJ2-3; D unresolved. This CDR3 has 15 residues. V was shortened by 4 bases and J by 2 bases, with 13 bases between the two germline ends.

The genes are TRBV29-1 and TRBJ2-4, with a tentative D call TRBD2 (5 bases). Per germline, CDR1 SQVTM and CDR2 ANQGSEA. CDR3 length: 12 residues. Trimming pared 4 bases from V and 5 bases from J, leaving 9 bases between. The CDR3 region has the DNA TGCAGCGTTGGCCACGGGGAAAACATTCAGTACTTC. Encoded protein: CSVGHGENIQYF.